This record looks at one T cell receptor beta chain sequence and its context. This sample is part of a study of blood T cell repertoires in COVID-19. Germline CDR1 SGHKS, CDR2 YYEKEE (reference sequence). The junction had 8 bases not matched to a gene; V was cut back by 4 bases and J by 0 bases. The CDR3 sequence is 18 residues long. The method was immunoSEQ multiplex PCR; TCRdb's version includes in-frame clones alone and lacks a portion of them. The sample contains roughly 40,000 clones, 79% of which appear only once. Sequenced sample: peripheral blood. The sequence was collected from a woman of 80 years or more with acute or convalescent COVID-19. V usage is TRBV5-5 and J usage is TRBJ2-1, with TRBD2 matching over 12 bases. The CDR3 sequence: CASSPGLAGLSSYNEQFF. Written as DNA, the CDR3 is TGTGCCAGCAGCCCGGGACTAGCGGGCTTAAGCTCCTACAATGAGCAGTTCTTC.